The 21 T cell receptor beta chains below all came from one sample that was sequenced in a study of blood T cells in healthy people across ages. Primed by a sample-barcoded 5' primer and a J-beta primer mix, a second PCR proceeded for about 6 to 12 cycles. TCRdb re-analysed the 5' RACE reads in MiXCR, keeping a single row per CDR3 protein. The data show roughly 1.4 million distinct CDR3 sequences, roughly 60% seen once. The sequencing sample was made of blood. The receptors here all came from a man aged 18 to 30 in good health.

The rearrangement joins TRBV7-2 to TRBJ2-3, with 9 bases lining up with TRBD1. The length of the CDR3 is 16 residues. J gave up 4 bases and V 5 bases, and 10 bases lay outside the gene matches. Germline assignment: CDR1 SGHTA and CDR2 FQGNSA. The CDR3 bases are TGTGCCAGCAGCCTTGAGTCGGGACAGGGCCCAGATACGCAGTATTTT. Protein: CASSLESGQGPDTQYF.

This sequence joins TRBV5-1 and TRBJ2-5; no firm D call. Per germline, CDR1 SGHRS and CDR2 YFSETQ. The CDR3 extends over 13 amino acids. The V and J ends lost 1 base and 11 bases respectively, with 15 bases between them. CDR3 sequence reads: CASSLKQSAEQYF. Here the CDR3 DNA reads TGCGCCAGCAGCTTGAAACAGTCCGCAGAGCAGTACTTC.

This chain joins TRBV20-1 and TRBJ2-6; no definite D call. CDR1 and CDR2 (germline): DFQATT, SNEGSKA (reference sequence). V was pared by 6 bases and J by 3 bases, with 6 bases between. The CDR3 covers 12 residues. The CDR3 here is CSASIGANVLTF. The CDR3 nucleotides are TGCAGTGCGTCCATTGGGGCCAACGTCCTGACTTTC.

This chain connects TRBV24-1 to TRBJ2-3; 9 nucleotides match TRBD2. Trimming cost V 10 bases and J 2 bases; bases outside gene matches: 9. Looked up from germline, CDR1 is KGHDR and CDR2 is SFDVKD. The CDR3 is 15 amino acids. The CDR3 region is CATGTREGNTDTQYF. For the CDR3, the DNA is TGTGCCACTGGGACGCGGGAGGGCAACACAGATACGCAGTATTTT.

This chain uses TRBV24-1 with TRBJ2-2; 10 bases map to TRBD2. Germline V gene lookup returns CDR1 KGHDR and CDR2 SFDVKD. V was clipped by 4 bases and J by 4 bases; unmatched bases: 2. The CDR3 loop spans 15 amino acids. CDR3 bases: TGTGCCACCAGTGAGGCTAGCGGGGGCACCGGGGAGCTGTTTTTT. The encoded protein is CATSEASGGTGELFF.

The CDR3, as DNA: TGCGCCAGCAGCCAAGACCCGGGACTAGCGGGCAGCACAGATACGCAGTATTTT. Translating it yields CASSQDPGLAGSTDTQYF. V and J are TRBV4-3 and TRBJ2-3; 12 positions agree with TRBD2. The V and J ends lost 0 bases and 0 bases, in that order; junction bases with no gene match: 4. The germline V gene encodes CDR1 LGHNA and CDR2 YSLEER. This CDR3 region has 18 residues.

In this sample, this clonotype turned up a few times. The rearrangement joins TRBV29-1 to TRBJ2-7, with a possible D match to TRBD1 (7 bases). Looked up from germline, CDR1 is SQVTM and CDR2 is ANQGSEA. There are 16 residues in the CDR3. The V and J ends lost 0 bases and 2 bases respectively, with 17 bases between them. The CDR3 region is CSVEDSEGRGAYEQYF. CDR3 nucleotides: TGCAGCGTTGAAGATAGTGAGGGCAGGGGGGCCTACGAGCAGTACTTC.

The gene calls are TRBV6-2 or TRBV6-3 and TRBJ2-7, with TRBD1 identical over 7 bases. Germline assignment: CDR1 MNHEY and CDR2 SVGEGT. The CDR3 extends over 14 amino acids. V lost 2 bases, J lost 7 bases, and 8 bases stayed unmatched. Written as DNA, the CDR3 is TGTGCCAGCAGTTACCCGGGACAGCTCGGGGAGCAGTACTTC. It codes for CASSYPGQLGEQYF.

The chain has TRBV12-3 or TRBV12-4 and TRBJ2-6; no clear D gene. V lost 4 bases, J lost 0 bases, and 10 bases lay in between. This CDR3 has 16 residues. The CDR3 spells CASSSRCTSGANVLTF. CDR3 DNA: TGTGCCAGCAGTTCCCGATGTACCTCTGGGGCCAACGTCCTGACTTTC.

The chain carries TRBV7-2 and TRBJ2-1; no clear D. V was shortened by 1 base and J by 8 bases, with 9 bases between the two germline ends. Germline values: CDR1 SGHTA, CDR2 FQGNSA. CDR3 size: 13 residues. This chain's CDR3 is CASSLVRIDEQFF. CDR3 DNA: TGTGCCAGCAGCTTAGTTAGGATTGATGAGCAGTTCTTC.

The CDR3 loop reads CASKTSPGYNEQFF. The CDR3, as DNA: TGCGCCAGCAAGACGTCCCCAGGCTACAATGAGCAGTTCTTC. V gene TRBV5-1 combines with J gene TRBJ2-1; D call uncertain. The CDR3 consists of 14 residues. V lost 6 bases and J 3 bases, leaving 13 bases between the germline ends. Germline loops: CDR1 SGHRS, CDR2 YFSETQ.

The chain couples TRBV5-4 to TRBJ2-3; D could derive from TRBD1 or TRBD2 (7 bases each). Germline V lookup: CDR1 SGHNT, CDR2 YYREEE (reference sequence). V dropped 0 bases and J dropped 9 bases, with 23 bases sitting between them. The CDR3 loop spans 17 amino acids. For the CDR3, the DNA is TGTGCCAGCAGCTTGGAGGGGGCGGGGGCCGCCCCACGGACGCAGTATTTT. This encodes CASSLEGAGAAPRTQYF.

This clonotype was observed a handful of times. CDR3 sequence reads: CASSYRGSYSNEQFF. The CDR3 DNA reads as TGTGCCAGCAGTTACCGAGGGTCCTATAGCAATGAGCAGTTCTTC. The rearrangement links TRBV6-2 or TRBV6-3 to TRBJ2-1; a possible D gene is TRBD2 (5 bases). The germline V gene encodes CDR1 MNHEY and CDR2 SVGEGT. This CDR3 has 15 residues. V shed 2 bases and J shed 6 bases, with 14 bases lying between them.

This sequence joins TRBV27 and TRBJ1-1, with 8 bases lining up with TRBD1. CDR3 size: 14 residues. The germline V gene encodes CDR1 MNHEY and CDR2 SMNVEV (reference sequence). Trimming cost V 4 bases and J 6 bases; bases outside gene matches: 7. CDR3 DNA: TGTGCCAGCAGTTCGACAGGGGCTGGGGCTGAAGCTTTCTTT. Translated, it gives CASSSTGAGAEAFF.

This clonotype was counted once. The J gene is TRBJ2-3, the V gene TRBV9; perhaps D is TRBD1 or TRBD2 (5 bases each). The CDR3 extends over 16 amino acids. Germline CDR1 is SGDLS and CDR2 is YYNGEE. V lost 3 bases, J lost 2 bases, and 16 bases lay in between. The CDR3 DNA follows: TGTGCCAGCAGCGGGCGAACCGGGACGGACACAGATACGCAGTATTTT. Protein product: CASSGRTGTDTDTQYF.

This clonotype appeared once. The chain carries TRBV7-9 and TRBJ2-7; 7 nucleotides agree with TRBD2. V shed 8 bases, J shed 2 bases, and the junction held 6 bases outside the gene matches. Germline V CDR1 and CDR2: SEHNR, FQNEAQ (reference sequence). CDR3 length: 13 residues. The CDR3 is CASQRDGPYEQYF. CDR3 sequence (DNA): TGTGCCAGCCAGCGGGATGGTCCCTACGAGCAGTACTTC.

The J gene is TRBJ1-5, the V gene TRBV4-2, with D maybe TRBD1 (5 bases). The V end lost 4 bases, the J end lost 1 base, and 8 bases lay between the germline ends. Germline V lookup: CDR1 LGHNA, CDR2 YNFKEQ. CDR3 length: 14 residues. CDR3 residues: CASSPNRSNQPQHF. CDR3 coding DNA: TGTGCCAGCAGCCCGAACAGGAGCAATCAGCCCCAGCATTTT.

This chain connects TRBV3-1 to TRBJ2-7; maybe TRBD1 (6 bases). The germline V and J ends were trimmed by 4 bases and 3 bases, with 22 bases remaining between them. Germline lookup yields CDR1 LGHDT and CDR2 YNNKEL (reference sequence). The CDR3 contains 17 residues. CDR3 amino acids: CASSLQGKGFGDYEQYF. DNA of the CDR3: TGTGCCAGCAGCCTACAGGGTAAGGGGTTCGGGGACTACGAGCAGTACTTC.

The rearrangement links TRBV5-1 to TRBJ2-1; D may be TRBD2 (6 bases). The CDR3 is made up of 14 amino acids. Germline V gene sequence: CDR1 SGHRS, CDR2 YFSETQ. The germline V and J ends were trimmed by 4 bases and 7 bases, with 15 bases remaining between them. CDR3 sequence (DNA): TGCGCCAGCAGCCCCCAGACTAGTTCTAATGAGCAGTTCTTC. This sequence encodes CASSPQTSSNEQFF.

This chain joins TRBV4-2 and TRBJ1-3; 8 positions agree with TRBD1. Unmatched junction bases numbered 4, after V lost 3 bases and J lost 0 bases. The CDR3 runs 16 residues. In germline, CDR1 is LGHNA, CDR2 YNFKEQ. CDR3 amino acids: CASSQDRVSSGNTIYF. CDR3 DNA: TGTGCCAGCAGCCAGGACAGGGTGTCCTCTGGAAACACCATATATTTT.

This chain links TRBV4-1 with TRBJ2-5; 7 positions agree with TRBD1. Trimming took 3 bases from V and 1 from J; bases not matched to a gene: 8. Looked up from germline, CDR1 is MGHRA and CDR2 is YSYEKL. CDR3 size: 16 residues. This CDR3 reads CASSHSTGTAQETQYF. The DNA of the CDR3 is TGCGCCAGCAGCCACTCAACCGGGACAGCCCAAGAGACCCAGTACTTC.